Listed below are T cell receptor beta chains from one sample, sequenced in a study of blood T cell repertoires in COVID-19. Assay: immunoSEQ multiplex PCR; the TCRdb copy retains only in-frame clones and omits some. This table has 150,000 to 180,000 clones, roughly 89% appearing once. Sequenced material: peripheral blood. These receptors originate from a man aged 45-60 years with acute or convalescent COVID-19. The CDR3 runs from the conserved cysteine through the conserved F or W. D genes are given only for firm matches. Expanded clones get a size class; other rows say once, few or many, or leave the size out.

clone_size: NA
cdr3_length: 16
j_call: TRBJ1-1
d_call: NA
v_call: TRBV28
cdr3_nt: TGTGCCAGCAGTTTAACCGCCCTGTTTGGAGACACTGAAGCTTTCTTT
cdr3_aa: CASSLTALFGDTEAFF

clone_size: once
cdr3_length: 13
j_call: TRBJ2-1
d_call: NA
v_call: TRBV7-2
cdr3_nt: TGTGCCAGCAGCTTCGCCCGGGACAATGAGCAGTTCTTC
cdr3_aa: CASSFARDNEQFF

clone_size: NA
cdr3_length: 15
j_call: TRBJ2-7
d_call: TRBD1
v_call: TRBV6-1
cdr3_nt: TGTGCCAGCAGTGAGGGACAGGGGGGATCCTACGAGCAGTACTTC
cdr3_aa: CASSEGQGGSYEQYF

clone_size: NA
cdr3_length: 14
j_call: TRBJ1-1
d_call: TRBD1
v_call: TRBV2
cdr3_nt: TGTGCCAGCAGGGGGACAGCCAGGGGGGCTGAAGCTTTCTTT
cdr3_aa: CASRGTARGAEAFF

clone_size: NA
cdr3_length: 16
j_call: TRBJ1-6
d_call: TRBD1
v_call: TRBV29-1
cdr3_nt: TGCAGCGGGATTGACAGGGGTGGCTCCTATAATTCACCCCTCCACTTT
cdr3_aa: CSGIDRGGSYNSPLHF

clone_size: NA
cdr3_length: 18
j_call: TRBJ1-2
d_call: TRBD1
v_call: TRBV7-9
cdr3_nt: TGTGCCAGCAGCTTTACTCCGGACAGGGGTATGGGGTTCCGTGGCTACACCTTC
cdr3_aa: CASSFTPDRGMGFRGYTF

clone_size: NA
cdr3_length: 14
j_call: TRBJ2-5
d_call: NA
v_call: TRBV28
cdr3_nt: TGTGCCAGCAGTAAAATGCCTACCGAAGAGACCCAGTACTTC
cdr3_aa: CASSKMPTEETQYF

clone_size: NA
cdr3_length: 16
j_call: TRBJ2-3
d_call: NA
v_call: TRBV21-1
cdr3_nt: TGTGCCAGCAGCAAAGACAGGGGGCGCCGTAAAGATACGCAGTATTTT
cdr3_aa: CASSKDRGRRKDTQYF

clone_size: NA
cdr3_length: 14
j_call: TRBJ1-5
d_call: NA
v_call: TRBV28
cdr3_nt: TGTGCCAGCAGTGGCGACAGTAGCAATCAGCCCCAGCATTTT
cdr3_aa: CASSGDSSNQPQHF

clone_size: NA
cdr3_length: 11
j_call: TRBJ2-3
d_call: NA
v_call: TRBV12-3/TRBV12-4
cdr3_nt: TGTGCCACCACTCTGGGGCATACGCAGTATTTT
cdr3_aa: CATTLGHTQYF

clone_size: once
cdr3_length: 16
j_call: TRBJ2-5
d_call: TRBD2
v_call: TRBV4-3
cdr3_nt: TGCGCCAGCAGCCAAGATCCCGGACTAGCCGTGGAGACCCAGTACTTC
cdr3_aa: CASSQDPGLAVETQYF

clone_size: NA
cdr3_length: 15
j_call: TRBJ1-1
d_call: NA
v_call: TRBV28
cdr3_nt: TGTGCCAGCAGTGGGGTCGAGGGAAAGCACACTGAAGCTTTCTTT
cdr3_aa: CASSGVEGKHTEAFF

clone_size: NA
cdr3_length: 16
j_call: TRBJ1-6
d_call: NA
v_call: TRBV30
cdr3_nt: TGTGCCTGGTCCCTACCCGGGCTCACGGCGGGTTCACCCCTCCACTTT
cdr3_aa: CAWSLPGLTAGSPLHF

clone_size: NA
cdr3_length: 14
j_call: TRBJ2-3
d_call: NA
v_call: TRBV3-1/TRBV3-2
cdr3_nt: TGTGCCAGCAGCCAAGCTCAGGGCACAGATACGCAGTATTTT
cdr3_aa: CASSQAQGTDTQYF

clone_size: NA
cdr3_length: 13
j_call: TRBJ1-1
d_call: NA
v_call: TRBV24-1
cdr3_nt: TGTGCCACCAGTGATGCAGGGTACTCTGAAGCTTTCTTT
cdr3_aa: CATSDAGYSEAFF

clone_size: NA
cdr3_length: 14
j_call: TRBJ2-1
d_call: TRBD2
v_call: TRBV30
cdr3_nt: TGTGCCTGGGGGGGCCGGCTAGCGGGCTATGAGCAGTTCTTC
cdr3_aa: CAWGGRLAGYEQFF

clone_size: NA
cdr3_length: 14
j_call: TRBJ1-5
d_call: NA
v_call: TRBV2
cdr3_nt: TGTGCCAGCAGTGTGACTATTGGCAATCAGCCCCAGCATTTT
cdr3_aa: CASSVTIGNQPQHF

clone_size: NA
cdr3_length: 17
j_call: TRBJ2-2
d_call: TRBD2
v_call: TRBV4-1
cdr3_nt: TGCGCCAGCAGCGGACTAGCGGGAGGCTTCGGGACCGGGGAGCTGTTTTTT
cdr3_aa: CASSGLAGGFGTGELFF

clone_size: NA
cdr3_length: 15
j_call: TRBJ2-3
d_call: NA
v_call: TRBV6-5
cdr3_nt: TGTGCCAGCAGTACCAGGGGACCTAGCACAGATACGCAGTATTTT
cdr3_aa: CASSTRGPSTDTQYF

clone_size: NA
cdr3_length: 14
j_call: TRBJ2-1
d_call: NA
v_call: TRBV3-1/TRBV3-2
cdr3_nt: TGTGCCAGCAGCCTTCGACAGGATTTGTATGAGCAGTTCTTC
cdr3_aa: CASSLRQDLYEQFF

clone_size: NA
cdr3_length: 15
j_call: TRBJ2-3
d_call: TRBD2
v_call: TRBV18
cdr3_nt: TGTGCCAGCTCACCCAGCGGGGGGGCGGGAGATACGCAGTATTTT
cdr3_aa: CASSPSGGAGDTQYF

clone_size: once
cdr3_length: 15
j_call: TRBJ2-2
d_call: NA
v_call: TRBV6-5
cdr3_nt: TGTGCCAGCAGTTACTGGGGGGCGAACACCGGGGAGCTGTTTTTT
cdr3_aa: CASSYWGANTGELFF

clone_size: NA
cdr3_length: 16
j_call: TRBJ2-2
d_call: TRBD1
v_call: TRBV7-3
cdr3_nt: TGTGCCAGCAGCCCAACCGGGACAGGGAGCACCGGGGAGCTGTTTTTT
cdr3_aa: CASSPTGTGSTGELFF

clone_size: NA
cdr3_length: 12
j_call: TRBJ2-3
d_call: NA
v_call: TRBV10-3
cdr3_nt: TGTGCCACCGGGGAGAACACAGATACGCAGTATTTT
cdr3_aa: CATGENTDTQYF

clone_size: NA
cdr3_length: 19
j_call: TRBJ1-3
d_call: NA
v_call: TRBV28
cdr3_nt: TGTGCCAGCAGTCCGACCGTAACGACAGAATACTACTCTGGAAACACCATATATTTT
cdr3_aa: CASSPTVTTEYYSGNTIYF

clone_size: NA
cdr3_length: 14
j_call: TRBJ2-1
d_call: TRBD1
v_call: TRBV3-1/TRBV3-2
cdr3_nt: TGTGCCAGCAGCCTAGGGGGCGGCTACAATGAGCAGTTCTTC
cdr3_aa: CASSLGGGYNEQFF

clone_size: NA
cdr3_length: 18
j_call: TRBJ1-2
d_call: TRBD1
v_call: TRBV4-3
cdr3_nt: TGCGCCAGCAGCCGATACAGGATTCAGGGGGCGGGTAACTATGGCTACACCTTC
cdr3_aa: CASSRYRIQGAGNYGYTF

clone_size: NA
cdr3_length: 12
j_call: TRBJ2-2
d_call: NA
v_call: TRBV5-1
cdr3_nt: TGCGCCAGTCACATGAACACCGGGGAGCTGTTTTTT
cdr3_aa: CASHMNTGELFF

clone_size: NA
cdr3_length: 13
j_call: TRBJ1-5
d_call: NA
v_call: TRBV27
cdr3_nt: TGTGCCAGCAGTTTCTATAGCAATCAGCCCCAGCATTTT
cdr3_aa: CASSFYSNQPQHF